Listed below are T cell receptor beta chains from one sample, sequenced in a study of OX40 agonist ivuxolimab in advanced cancers. Some clones are missing from TCRdb's copy, which holds only in-frame ones; the method was immunoSEQ multiplex PCR. The repertoire holds fewer than 90,000 clones, roughly nine tenths seen once, with about 1.3% in the top ten. The specimen comprised CD4+ or CD8+ T cells sorted from blood, sampled in a trial of the OX40 agonist ivuxolimab. Receptors originate from an adult with an advanced solid tumor such as melanoma, head and neck, liver or kidney cancer. CDR3s include the opening cysteine and the closing phenylalanine or tryptophan. The order of the fields is D gene, V gene, J gene, clone size, CDR3 protein, CDR3 DNA. D genes are given only for firm matches. Some rows mark clone size as missing; the rest say once, few, many or name a class of expanded clone.

d_call: -; v_call: TRBV5-1; j_call: TRBJ2-5; clone_size: -; cdr3_aa: CASSSQETQYF; cdr3_nt: TGCGCCAGCAGCTCTCAAGAGACCCAGTACTTC
d_call: -; v_call: TRBV6-1; j_call: TRBJ2-1; clone_size: -; cdr3_aa: CASSYNEQFF; cdr3_nt: TGTGCCAGCTCTTACAATGAGCAGTTCTTC
d_call: -; v_call: TRBV19; j_call: TRBJ2-1; clone_size: -; cdr3_aa: CASSIEAAQPYNEQFF; cdr3_nt: TGTGCCAGTAGTATAGAGGCAGCCCAGCCCTACAATGAGCAGTTCTTC
d_call: -; v_call: TRBV19; j_call: TRBJ1-2; clone_size: -; cdr3_aa: CASKPRGHYGYTF; cdr3_nt: TGTGCCAGTAAACCCCGGGGCCACTATGGCTACACCTTC
d_call: -; v_call: TRBV18; j_call: TRBJ1-3; clone_size: -; cdr3_aa: CASRPQSSGNTIYF; cdr3_nt: TGTGCCAGTCGTCCCCAGAGCTCTGGAAACACCATATATTTT
d_call: -; v_call: TRBV18; j_call: TRBJ2-3; clone_size: -; cdr3_aa: CASCRTISTDTQYF; cdr3_nt: TGTGCCAGCTGCCGGACTATTTCCACAGATACGCAGTATTTT
d_call: TRBD2; v_call: TRBV5-1; j_call: TRBJ2-1; clone_size: many; cdr3_aa: CASSLGQGLASSYNEQFF; cdr3_nt: TGCGCCAGCAGCTTGGGCCAAGGACTAGCGAGCTCCTACAATGAGCAGTTCTTC
d_call: -; v_call: TRBV28; j_call: TRBJ2-1; clone_size: -; cdr3_aa: CASIPRGTSYNEQFF; cdr3_nt: TGTGCCAGCATACCCCGGGGTACCTCCTACAATGAGCAGTTCTTC
d_call: -; v_call: TRBV7-9; j_call: TRBJ2-5; clone_size: once; cdr3_aa: CASSASIVQEQETQYF; cdr3_nt: TGTGCCAGCAGCGCCAGCATTGTCCAGGAGCAAGAGACCCAGTACTTC
d_call: -; v_call: TRBV6-6; j_call: TRBJ1-2; clone_size: -; cdr3_aa: CASSYRARNYGYTF; cdr3_nt: TGTGCCAGCAGTTACCGGGCACGGAACTATGGCTACACCTTC
d_call: -; v_call: TRBV6-5; j_call: TRBJ2-7; clone_size: -; cdr3_aa: CASRSASPRPYEQYF; cdr3_nt: TGTGCCAGCAGGTCTGCATCGCCCAGGCCCTACGAGCAGTACTTC
d_call: -; v_call: TRBV5-1; j_call: TRBJ2-5; clone_size: -; cdr3_aa: CASSLQGPAETQYF; cdr3_nt: TGCGCCAGCAGCTTGCAGGGCCCAGCGGAGACCCAGTACTTC
d_call: TRBD2; v_call: TRBV5-5; j_call: TRBJ2-3; clone_size: -; cdr3_aa: CASSLREGTDTQYF; cdr3_nt: TGTGCCAGCAGCCTACGGGAGGGCACAGATACGCAGTATTTT